A selection of T cell receptor beta chains follows, all from one sample in a study of early T cells in non-severe SARS-CoV-2 infection. TCRdb used MiXCR to reprocess the 5' RACE reads, holding one entry per CDR3 protein. The data hold about 94,000 distinct CDR3 sequences, with about 13% observed a single time. Specimen: whole blood. These receptors were obtained from an adult who was a healthcare worker with PCR-confirmed SARS-CoV-2 infection or an uninfected control (not recorded which). Each CDR3 is given with its conserved first and last residue. The D gene is left open where the match is weak. A clone size is listed for some rows: how often the clone was seen (once, few, many), or a class if it is expanded.

j_call,v_call,d_call,clone_size,cdr3_aa,cdr3_nt
TRBJ2-2,TRBV18,-,many,CASSPPSRPRGGELFF,TGTGCCAGCTCACCACCGTCGAGACCCCGGGGCGGGGAGCTGTTTTTT
TRBJ2-3,TRBV11-1,TRBD1,many,CASSFEGTGPDTQYF,TGTGCCAGCAGCTTCGAGGGGACAGGGCCCGATACGCAGTATTTT
TRBJ2-1,TRBV28,-,few,CASSGPYNEQFF,TGTGCCAGCAGTGGGCCCTACAATGAGCAGTTCTTC
TRBJ1-2,TRBV5-1,TRBD1,few,CASSWDPGQGSYGYTF,TGCGCCAGCAGCTGGGACCCTGGACAGGGCAGCTATGGCTACACCTTC
TRBJ1-5,TRBV18,-,many,CASSPSPPQGSNQPQHF,TGTGCCAGCTCACCCTCGCCCCCCCAGGGCAGCAATCAGCCCCAGCATTTT
TRBJ1-1,TRBV12-3/TRBV12-4,-,many,CASTRGGWAEAFF,TGTGCCAGCACCCGGGGAGGGTGGGCTGAAGCTTTCTTT
TRBJ2-1,TRBV27,TRBD2,many,CASSPLAGGLLNEQFF,TGTGCCAGCAGTCCCCTAGCGGGGGGGCTTCTCAATGAGCAGTTCTTC
TRBJ2-2,TRBV12-3/TRBV12-4,-,-,CASSRTGRVNTGELFF,TGTGCCAGCAGCCGTACAGGGAGAGTGAACACCGGGGAGCTGTTTTTT
TRBJ2-7,TRBV7-2,TRBD2,-,CASSLERGGSYEQYF,TGTGCCAGCAGCTTAGAGCGGGGGGGCTCCTACGAGCAGTACTTC
TRBJ2-5,TRBV20-1,TRBD2,many,CSASSLAWGETQYF,TGCAGTGCTTCGTCACTAGCGTGGGGGGAGACCCAGTACTTC
TRBJ1-4,TRBV7-2,TRBD1,-,CASSLGDRGREKLFF,TGTGCCAGCAGCTTAGGGGACAGGGGGCGAGAAAAACTGTTTTTT
TRBJ2-1,TRBV24-1,TRBD1,many,CATSDPYGQVEQFF,TGTGCCACCAGTGATCCCTATGGACAGGTCGAGCAGTTCTTC
TRBJ1-1,TRBV29-1,-,-,CSVVRGRDTEAFF,TGCAGCGTCGTAAGGGGCAGAGACACTGAAGCTTTCTTT
TRBJ1-1,TRBV7-2,-,-,CASSLMWQVNAEAFF,TGTGCCAGCAGCTTAATGTGGCAGGTGAACGCTGAAGCTTTCTTT
TRBJ1-5,TRBV24-1,TRBD1,many,CATMGQGDNQPQHF,TGTGCCACCATGGGACAGGGAGACAATCAGCCCCAGCATTTT
TRBJ2-1,TRBV29-1,-,few,CSVTASNSYNEQFF,TGCAGCGTGACCGCAAGTAACTCCTACAATGAGCAGTTCTTC
TRBJ1-1,TRBV20-1,-,many,CSARERSQEAFF,TGCAGTGCTAGAGAACGGAGTCAGGAAGCTTTCTTT
TRBJ1-1,TRBV10-3,-,many,CAIRGDALNTEAFF,TGTGCCATCAGGGGGGACGCCCTGAACACTGAAGCTTTCTTT
TRBJ2-2,TRBV3-1,-,-,CASREGPNTGELFF,TGTGCCAGCAGGGAGGGGCCGAACACCGGGGAGCTGTTTTTT
TRBJ1-2,TRBV20-1,TRBD1,few,CSASSSSTGHGYTF,TGCAGTGCTTCTTCCAGCTCGACAGGGCATGGCTACACCTTC
TRBJ1-5,TRBV7-2,-,few,CASSLGAGARQPQHF,TGTGCCAGCAGCTTAGGCGCGGGGGCGCGGCAGCCCCAGCATTTT
TRBJ2-7,TRBV6-1,TRBD1,many,CASSEAGTGREQYF,TGTGCCAGCAGTGAAGCTGGGACAGGGAGAGAGCAGTACTTC
TRBJ2-5,TRBV29-1,TRBD1,-,CSVVTGGAETQYF,TGCAGCGTAGTAACAGGGGGCGCGGAGACCCAGTACTTC
TRBJ2-7,TRBV2,TRBD1,-,CATRQGETLTYEQYF,TGTGCCACCCGACAGGGGGAAACCCTGACTTACGAGCAGTACTTC
TRBJ2-3,TRBV6-2/TRBV6-3,TRBD2,many,CASSYSAGLAGEDTQYF,TGTGCCAGCAGTTACTCGGCGGGACTAGCGGGGGAAGATACGCAGTATTTT
TRBJ2-7,TRBV6-1,-,-,CASSEAGRAEEQYF,TGTGCCAGCAGTGAAGCGGGCAGGGCGGAGGAGCAGTACTTC
TRBJ1-1,TRBV18,-,many,CASSPGGLITEAFF,TGTGCCAGCTCACCAGGGGGACTCATAACTGAAGCTTTCTTT
TRBJ1-1,TRBV7-9,-,many,CASSSLDRNTEAFF,TGTGCCAGCAGCTCCCTTGACAGAAACACTGAAGCTTTCTTT
TRBJ2-4,TRBV20-1,-,few,CSASGSSAKNIQYF,TGCAGTGCTAGTGGTAGCTCCGCCAAAAACATTCAGTACTTC
TRBJ2-1,TRBV4-1,TRBD1,few,CASSLPGTGDDEQFF,TGCGCCAGCAGCCTGCCCGGGACAGGGGACGATGAGCAGTTCTTC
TRBJ2-7,TRBV28,-,many,CASSSGSEPHEQYF,TGTGCCAGCAGTAGTGGGTCTGAACCCCACGAGCAGTACTTC
TRBJ2-4,TRBV11-3,TRBD1,few,CASSLVWTGEDNIQYF,TGTGCCAGCAGCTTAGTTTGGACAGGGGAGGACAACATTCAGTACTTC
TRBJ1-1,TRBV20-1,-,few,CSARNRGGARTEAFF,TGCAGTGCTAGGAACAGAGGGGGGGCTCGGACTGAAGCTTTCTTT
TRBJ2-7,TRBV5-6,TRBD2,few,CASSLGSGGAYEQYF,TGTGCCAGCAGCTTGGGTTCCGGGGGGGCCTACGAGCAGTACTTC
TRBJ1-1,TRBV6-6,TRBD1,many,CASRKQGRDTEAFF,TGTGCCAGCAGGAAACAGGGGAGGGACACTGAAGCTTTCTTT